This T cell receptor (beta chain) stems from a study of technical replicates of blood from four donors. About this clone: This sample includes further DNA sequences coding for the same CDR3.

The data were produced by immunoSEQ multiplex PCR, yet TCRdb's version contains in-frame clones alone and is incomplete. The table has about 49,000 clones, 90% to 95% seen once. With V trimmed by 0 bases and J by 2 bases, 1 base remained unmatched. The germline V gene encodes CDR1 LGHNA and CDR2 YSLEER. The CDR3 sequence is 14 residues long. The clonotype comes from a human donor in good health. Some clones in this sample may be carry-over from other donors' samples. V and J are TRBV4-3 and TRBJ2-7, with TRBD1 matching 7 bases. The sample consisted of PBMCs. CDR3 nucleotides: TGCGCCAGCAGCCAAGACAGGGGGACCTACGAGCAGTACTTC. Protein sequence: CASSQDRGTYEQYF.